These T cell receptor beta chains were read from a single sample in a study of beta chain features in type 1 diabetes. The table came from immunoSEQ multiplex PCR; TCRdb's copy has only in-frame clones and leaves some out. The table includes hundreds of thousands of clones, around 15% detected once. Sequenced input: naive CD4+ T cells from blood. These receptors all come from a man aged 18 to 29 with type 1 diabetes. Each CDR3 is given with its conserved first and last residue. D genes are given only for firm matches. A row's size may be missing; if present it is once, few, many or a size class.

d_gene: NA
j_gene: TRBJ1-5
abundance: few
v_gene: TRBV5-6
CDR3aa: CASSYGASLNQPQHF
CDR3nt: TGTGCCAGCAGCTATGGGGCCAGTCTTAATCAGCCCCAGCATTTT

d_gene: TRBD1
j_gene: TRBJ2-6
abundance: NA
v_gene: TRBV27
CDR3aa: CASSLWNRGYGANVLTF
CDR3nt: TGTGCCAGCAGTTTATGGAACAGGGGGTATGGGGCCAACGTCCTGACTTTC

d_gene: NA
j_gene: TRBJ2-3
abundance: few
v_gene: TRBV19
CDR3aa: CASRRGTDTQYF
CDR3nt: TGTGCCAGTAGGCGGGGCACAGATACGCAGTATTTT

d_gene: NA
j_gene: TRBJ1-1
abundance: few
v_gene: TRBV5-4
CDR3aa: CASSLFGRGTEAFF
CDR3nt: TGTGCCAGCAGCTTGTTTGGGCGGGGCACTGAAGCTTTCTTT

d_gene: NA
j_gene: TRBJ2-7
abundance: NA
v_gene: TRBV5-1
CDR3aa: CASSSGTHPYEQYF
CDR3nt: TGCGCCAGCAGCTCGGGGACTCACCCTTACGAGCAGTACTTC

d_gene: NA
j_gene: TRBJ1-6
abundance: NA
v_gene: TRBV30
CDR3aa: CAWSNGPNSPLHF
CDR3nt: TGTGCCTGGAGTAACGGCCCTAATTCACCCCTCCACTTT

d_gene: NA
j_gene: TRBJ2-7
abundance: NA
v_gene: TRBV2
CDR3aa: CATRRGSYEQYF
CDR3nt: TGTGCCACCCGGAGAGGGTCGTACGAGCAGTACTTC

d_gene: NA
j_gene: TRBJ1-2
abundance: few
v_gene: TRBV4-1
CDR3aa: CASSQETADPYGYTF
CDR3nt: TGCGCCAGCAGCCAAGAAACAGCTGACCCTTATGGCTACACCTTC

d_gene: NA
j_gene: TRBJ2-3
abundance: NA
v_gene: TRBV6-1
CDR3aa: CASSVTVRNTDTQYF
CDR3nt: TGTGCCAGCAGCGTCACAGTTCGGAACACAGATACGCAGTATTTT

d_gene: NA
j_gene: TRBJ2-6
abundance: NA
v_gene: TRBV6-1
CDR3aa: CASNGLSSGANVLTF
CDR3nt: TGTGCCAGCAATGGGCTTTCCTCTGGGGCCAACGTCCTGACTTTC

d_gene: TRBD2
j_gene: TRBJ2-3
abundance: NA
v_gene: TRBV7-7
CDR3aa: CASSLGTSQDTQYF
CDR3nt: TGTGCTAGCAGCCTCGGGACTAGCCAAGATACGCAGTATTTT

d_gene: TRBD1
j_gene: TRBJ2-7
abundance: few
v_gene: TRBV9
CDR3aa: CASSAQGVYEQYF
CDR3nt: TGTGCCAGCAGCGCACAGGGGGTCTACGAGCAGTACTTC

d_gene: NA
j_gene: TRBJ2-3
abundance: few
v_gene: TRBV25-1
CDR3aa: CASSEYFEDTQYF
CDR3nt: TGTGCCAGCAGTGAATATTTCGAGGATACGCAGTATTTT